This record looks at one TCR beta chain sequence and its context. This entry belongs to a study of shared clonotypes between healthy human individuals. The overall study: Each donor had three CD4 naive, three CD4 memory, two CD8 naive and one CD8 memory plate.

The CDR3 is 14 amino acids. Germline CDR1 reads SGHDN; CDR2 reads FVKESK. V lost 4 bases and J lost 5, with 15 bases in between. Deep was the level used in running the assay. Produced via immunoSEQ multiplex PCR; TCRdb's table is partial and in-frame only. The sample lists around 2,000,000 clones; roughly 91% were seen once. CD8 cells regarded as naive lacked CD45RO, were positively chosen for CCR7, and omitted terminally differentiated effector memory CD45RA+ cells. Study donors comprised healthy, HIV-negative adults devoid of recent acute infection or vaccination. The sequenced sample was naive CD8+ T cells from PBMCs. This TCR was sampled from a man younger than 30 in good health. Some clones in this sample may be carry-over from other donors' samples. V and J are TRBV14 and TRBJ2-7; D remains unclear. CDR3 sequence: CASSREGWYDEQYF. CDR3 DNA: TGTGCCAGCAGCCGAGAAGGGTGGTACGACGAGCAGTACTTC.